Listed below are T cell receptor beta chains from one sample, sequenced in a study of cytomegalovirus exposure and HLA in healthy donors. The method was immunoSEQ multiplex PCR; TCRdb's version includes in-frame clones alone and lacks a portion of them. The sample has fewer than 150,000 clones, around 77% seen once. The sample taken for sequencing was PBMCs. These receptors originate from a man in his thirties or forties in good health and CMV-seronegative. Both conserved end residues are part of each CDR3. Each record gives: D gene, V gene, CDR3 protein. A D gene is named only where the DNA matches it firmly.

.,TRBV7-9,CASSLDGRRTDTQYF
TRBD1,TRBV29-1,CSVRVGTGGETQYF
TRBD2,TRBV5-1,CASSLAAGAYNEQFF
.,TRBV5-1,CASSLDLAGANVLTF
TRBD1,TRBV7-3,CASSWGGQGFNEQFF
.,TRBV28,CASTGGGEAGPQHF
TRBD1,TRBV2,CASSDGQGNSNYGYTF
TRBD1,TRBV10-3,CAISEIEGAGTGELFF
TRBD1,TRBV10-1,CATRGQGNTEAFF
.,TRBV5-1,CASSQGLETQYF
TRBD1,TRBV11-2,CASRDRGNEKLFF
.,TRBV6-1,CASSVSGDYTGELFF
.,TRBV10-2,CASSGWSQETQYF
.,TRBV4-2,CASSQDAGYEAFF
.,TRBV4-2,CASSQVSRGSYNEQFF
TRBD1,TRBV27,CASSEQGAREKLFF
TRBD1,TRBV18,CASRTSGTGGSRAGNTIYF
.,TRBV5-4,CASSPRSGADYGYPF
TRBD2,TRBV19,CASSSTSGGSFEQYF
.,TRBV7-9,CASSLELAVGETQYF
TRBD2,TRBV19,CARIRPNTSGRALWNEQFF
TRBD1,TRBV5-6,CASSLWWGQGAYEQYF
TRBD2,TRBV5-1,CASSKRTSGPGEETQYF
.,TRBV5-1,CASSTAPPNYGYTF
.,TRBV2,CASRTGTEAFF
TRBD1,TRBV4-1,CASSPRQGAVLLNYGYTF
TRBD1,TRBV15,CATSPRGAKNIQYF
TRBD2,TRBV28,CASSLTGTIRSTDTQYF
TRBD1,TRBV4-1,CASSQDRDRGVGEKLFF
TRBD2,TRBV7-9,CASSGLAGAPYNEQFF
TRBD2,TRBV5-6,CASSAEVGSGRWTQYF
.,TRBV7-9,CASSLVKTRVNEQFF
.,TRBV6-6,CASRVLPPDQPQHF
TRBD1,TRBV27,CASSLFTGASSGANVLTF
TRBD1,TRBV6-9,CASSSSTGGGETQYF
TRBD1,TRBV7-6,CASSSRQGTGELFF
.,TRBV21-1,CASSPGEVDEKLFF
.,TRBV18,CASSTDGAGSGQPQHF
TRBD1,TRBV6-6,CASSFRQGSYEQYF
.,TRBV27,CASSRGQRDTGELFF
.,TRBV30,CAWSLIGSYREKLFF
.,TRBV5-6,CASSSGRTGYGYTF
.,TRBV28,CASSHPREAEKLFF
.,TRBV29-1,CSVPLNWRQPQNF
TRBD2,TRBV5-1,CASSFRLAGENEQFF
.,TRBV4-1,CASSQGAYGYPF
.,TRBV5-1,CASSLELRNTEAFF